The clone carrying this T cell receptor (beta chain) was counted a few times. Germline CDR1 reads SGHTA; CDR2 reads FQGNSA. Trimming removed 7 bases at V and 1 base at J, with 16 bases between. This CDR3 is built from 15 residues. These data belong to a study of blood T cell repertoires in COVID-19. As for the study in general: PBMCs, B-cell-depleted T cells, or T cells provided the cDNA or gDNA that made up the material.

Authors' analysis steps: Reference gene primer amplification yielded estimated nucleated cell counts. Profiling relied on immunoSEQ multiplex PCR, and the TCRdb table lists in-frame clones only, not all of them. V, J and clone size derive from that table, while D and trimming were established from the DNA sequence. The sample consists of roughly 290,000 clones, around 89% of them appearing once. Sequenced sample: peripheral blood. The receptor was isolated from a woman in her sixties with acute or convalescent COVID-19. The chain recombines TRBV7-2 with TRBJ1-1; maybe TRBD1 (5 bases). The DNA of the CDR3 is TGTGCCAGCAACCCCAGGGCTCGAGGGAACACTGAAGCTTTCTTT. Encoded protein: CASNPRARGNTEAFF.